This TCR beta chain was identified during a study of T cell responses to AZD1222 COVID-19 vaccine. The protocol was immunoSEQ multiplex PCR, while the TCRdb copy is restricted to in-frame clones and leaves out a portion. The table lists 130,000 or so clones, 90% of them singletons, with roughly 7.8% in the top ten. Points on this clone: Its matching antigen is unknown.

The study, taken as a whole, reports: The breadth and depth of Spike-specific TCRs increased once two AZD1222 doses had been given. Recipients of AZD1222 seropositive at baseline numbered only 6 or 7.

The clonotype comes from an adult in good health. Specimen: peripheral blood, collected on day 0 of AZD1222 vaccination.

CDR3 sequence (DNA): TGTGCCAGCAGCCCGATCGGGACAGGAAACTATGGCTACACCTTC. Residues: CASSPIGTGNYGYTF. The gene calls are TRBV28 and TRBJ1-2; 8 bases are shared with TRBD1. The CDR3 covers 15 residues. CDR1 is MDHEN, CDR2 SYDVKM, per germline. V was clipped by 6 bases and J by 2 bases; unmatched bases: 8.